This T cell receptor beta chain originates from a study of response to subunit inactivated influenza vaccine. TCRdb called the RT-PCR reads again in MiXCR, with one record for every CDR3 protein. This table holds around 160,000 distinct CDR3 sequences, approximately 10% found once. Trimming cost V 5 bases and J 3 bases, with 10 bases left between them. CDR3 length equals 14 residues. Germline CDR1 MNHNS, CDR2 SASEGT. The chain uses TRBV6-1 and TRBJ1-4; D ambiguous. The receptor was isolated from a middle-aged man who received an inactivated influenza vaccine. The starting material was non-naive T cells sorted from PBMCs, obtained roughly 48 days after vaccination. The CDR3 nucleotides are TGTGCCAGCAGTACCGGTCTGGCTAATGAAAAACTGTTTTTT. It is translated as CASSTGLANEKLFF.